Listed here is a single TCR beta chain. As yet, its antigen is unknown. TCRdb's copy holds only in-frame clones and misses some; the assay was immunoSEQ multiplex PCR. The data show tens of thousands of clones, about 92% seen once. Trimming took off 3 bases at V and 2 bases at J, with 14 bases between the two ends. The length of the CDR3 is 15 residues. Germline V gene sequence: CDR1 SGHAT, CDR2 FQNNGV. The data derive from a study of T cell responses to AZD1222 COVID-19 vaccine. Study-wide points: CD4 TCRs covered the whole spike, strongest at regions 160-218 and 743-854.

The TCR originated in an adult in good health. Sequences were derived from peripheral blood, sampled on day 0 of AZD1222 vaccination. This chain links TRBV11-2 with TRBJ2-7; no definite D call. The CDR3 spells CASSFGRDGTYEQYF. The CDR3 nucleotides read TGTGCCAGCAGCTTCGGCCGCGACGGAACCTACGAGCAGTACTTC.